One and the same sample provided the 22 T cell receptor beta chains below, sequenced in a study of shared clonotypes between healthy human individuals. Data came from immunoSEQ multiplex PCR; TCRdb stores just in-frame clones and leaves some out. The sample includes about 680,000 clones, 60% to 75% seen only once; the top ten take about 1.8%. The source material was memory CD4+ T cells sorted from blood. As to subset: CD45RA-negative fraction. These receptor sequences come from a woman in her twenties or thirties in good health.

In this sample, this clone turned up once. This sequence joins TRBV5-1 and TRBJ1-1, with D possibly TRBD1 on 5 matching bases. The germline CDR1 and CDR2 sequences are SGHRS and YFSETQ. The ends were cut back, 4 bases at V and 6 bases at J, with 19 bases in the middle. The CDR3 has 15 amino acids. Written as DNA, the CDR3 is TGCGCCAGCAGCCCTGGAGGGCAGCGGGGGGCTGAAGCTTTCTTT. It encodes CASSPGGQRGAEAFF.

The genes are TRBV4-1 and TRBJ2-2; 12 bases are shared with TRBD1. Trimming at V came to 5 bases and at J to 4 bases, leaving 5 bases not matched to a gene. The CDR3 consists of 16 residues. CDR1 and CDR2 (germline): MGHRA, YSYEKL. The CDR3: CASSLGQGAVTGELFF. The CDR3 bases are TGCGCCAGCAGCTTGGGACAGGGGGCGGTCACCGGGGAGCTGTTTTTT.

Remarks on this clone: The same CDR3 is also encoded by other DNA sequences in this sample. As DNA, the CDR3 is TGTGCCTGGAGCCACCCGGGACTAGCGGGAGGGTCCTACGAGCAGTACTTC. Protein: CAWSHPGLAGGSYEQYF. The chain carries TRBV30 and TRBJ2-5; 16 nucleotides match TRBD2. Gene TRBJ2-7 matches the end of the DNA better, so the J call may be wrong. Germline CDR1 GTSNPN, CDR2 SVGIG (reference sequence). The CDR3 length is 17 residues.

This clone was observed a few times. V usage is TRBV30 and J usage is TRBJ2-7; 7 bases are a match to TRBD1. The CDR3 sequence is 13 residues long. Germline values: CDR1 GTSNPN, CDR2 SVGIG (reference sequence). V lost 7 bases and J lost 3; bases outside the gene matches: 9. As DNA, the CDR3 is TGTGCCTTGACCGGGACAGCCGACTACGAGCAGTACTTC. This sequence encodes CALTGTADYEQYF.

The chain recombines TRBV7-3 with TRBJ2-7; either TRBD1 or TRBD2 may supply D (5 bases each). The germline V gene encodes CDR1 SGHTA and CDR2 FQGTGA. This CDR3 comprises 13 residues. Deletions cut 3 bases from V and 3 bases from J, with 9 bases between. The CDR3 spells CASSFGTNYEQYF. The CDR3 DNA sequence: TGTGCCAGCAGCTTCGGGACCAACTACGAGCAGTACTTC.

The chain employs TRBV6-1 and TRBJ2-2; 8 nucleotides agree with TRBD1. The CDR3 extends over 15 amino acids. Germline V gene sequence: CDR1 MNHNS, CDR2 SASEGT. With V trimmed by 6 bases and J by 4 bases, 7 bases remained unmatched. The CDR3 sequence is CASRLDRGSTGELFF. For the CDR3, the DNA is TGTGCCAGCAGATTAGACAGGGGAAGCACCGGGGAGCTGTTTTTT.

The DNA of the CDR3 is TGTGCCAGCAGCCCTGAGGTACAAGATACGCAGTATTTT. This encodes CASSPEVQDTQYF. J is TRBJ2-3 and V is TRBV11-3; D gene unclear. With 5 bases removed from V and 5 bases from J, the gap between germline ends came to 11 bases. The germline gives CDR1 SGHNT, CDR2 YENEEA. The CDR3 loop spans 13 amino acids.

Only one count was recorded for this clone. A read error is possible here, since a much larger clone lies one base away. The same CDR3 also results from other DNA sequences found in this sample. This chain links TRBV2 with TRBJ2-5; TRBD2 might be the D (5 bases). Looked up from germline, CDR1 is SNHLY and CDR2 is FYNNEI. CDR3 length: 12 residues. Trimming cost V 6 bases and J 5 bases, with 10 bases left between them. CDR3 in amino acids: CASSERRETQYF. CDR3 sequence (DNA): TGTGCCAGCAGCGAAAGGAGGGAGACCCAGTACTTC.

This chain connects TRBV18 to TRBJ2-6, with a weak D call TRBD1 (6 bases). From germline, CDR1 is KGHSH and CDR2 LQKENI. The CDR3 has 17 amino acids. Trimming left V 1 base short and J 0 bases short, with 10 bases between. The CDR3 loop is CASSPRTGSSGANVLTF. The CDR3 DNA sequence: TGTGCCAGCTCACCACGAACAGGGAGCTCTGGGGCCAACGTCCTGACTTTC.

The chain employs TRBV28 and TRBJ2-7; D remains unclear. Germline loops: CDR1 MDHEN, CDR2 SYDVKM. CDR3 length: 14 residues. V dropped 6 bases and J dropped 0 bases, with 12 bases sitting between them. The CDR3 nucleotides read TGTGCCAGCAGCCTCCGACCTGTCTCCTACGAGCAGTACTTC. As protein: CASSLRPVSYEQYF.

The gene calls are TRBV19 and TRBJ2-6; 9 bases fit TRBD1. The V gene end was trimmed by 5 bases and the J gene end by 3 bases; junction bases not matched to a gene: 8. Germline V gene sequence: CDR1 LNHDA, CDR2 SQIVND (reference sequence). This CDR3 comprises 17 residues. The CDR3 DNA reads TGTGCCAGTAGTTTTCTTTACAGGGGGCGTGGGGCCAACGTCCTGACTTTC. This sequence encodes CASSFLYRGRGANVLTF.

The chain has TRBV5-6 and TRBJ2-2; 9 bases line up with TRBD1. Germline V gene sequence: CDR1 SGHDT, CDR2 YYEEEE. The ends lost 3 bases at V and 6 bases at J; junction bases unmatched: 6. The CDR3 is 15 residues long. The DNA of the CDR3 is TGTGCCAGCAGCTCGCCGCGGACAGGGGCCGGGGAGCTGTTTTTT. Its protein is CASSSPRTGAGELFF.

The chain has TRBV5-1 and TRBJ1-1; 10 bases agree with TRBD1. V lost 5 bases, J lost 4 bases, and 8 bases stayed unmatched. The CDR3 extends over 15 amino acids. Germline V gene sequence: CDR1 SGHRS, CDR2 YFSETQ. Here the CDR3 reads CASRRQGAWATEAFF. The CDR3 DNA reads as TGCGCCAGCAGAAGACAGGGGGCTTGGGCCACTGAAGCTTTCTTT.

This chain connects TRBV4-1 to TRBJ1-4; the D is unclear. V gave up 0 bases and J gave up 8 bases, with 10 bases separating them. The germline V gene encodes CDR1 MGHRA and CDR2 YSYEKL. The CDR3 runs to 14 residues. Written as DNA, the CDR3 is TGCGCCAGCAGCCAAGATGCCCTATCCGAAAAACTGTTTTTT. As protein: CASSQDALSEKLFF.

In this sample, this clone turned up a few times. The V and J genes are TRBV10-3 and TRBJ1-2; D is undetermined. There are 13 residues in the CDR3. CDR1 is ENHRY and CDR2 is SYGVKD in the germline V gene. V was trimmed by 3 bases and J by 3 bases, leaving 8 bases between them. Here the CDR3 reads CAISEGRDYGYTF. Written as DNA, the CDR3 is TGTGCCATCAGTGAAGGCAGAGACTATGGCTACACCTTC.

This clone was detected only a few times. This chain uses TRBV12-1 with TRBJ2-4; the table assigns TRBD2, which was not confirmed against the DNA. TRBV12-1 is deemed a pseudogene. The CDR3 sequence is 12 residues long. CDR3 in amino acids: CASSFVEQGGYF. DNA of the CDR3: TGTGCCAGCAGCTTTGTTGAGCAGGGAGGGTACTTC.

J is TRBJ1-5 and V is TRBV16, with D possibly matching TRBD1 (6 bases). The CDR3 sequence is 15 residues long. Germline CDR1 and CDR2: KGHSY and FQNENV. V was trimmed by 3 bases and J by 7 bases, leaving 16 bases between them. In DNA form, the CDR3 reads TGTGCCAGCAGCCAGCCTGGGGGGGGCCGGCAGCCCCAGCATTTT. Residues: CASSQPGGGRQPQHF.

The rearrangement links TRBV6-6 to TRBJ2-7, with TRBD1 matching over 9 bases. This CDR3 is 11 amino acids long. The germline V gene has CDR1 MNHNY and CDR2 SVGAGI (reference sequence). Trimming removed 5 bases from V and 13 bases from J; junction bases left unmatched: 6. Written as DNA, the CDR3 is TGTGCCAGCAGTCTACAGGGGGCCCTCTACTTC. This sequence encodes CASSLQGALYF.

This clone was detected only once. J is TRBJ2-7 and V is TRBV2, with TRBD2 matching over 13 bases. V lost 4 bases and J lost 7; bases outside the gene matches: 7. CDR3 length equals 15 residues. Germline lookup yields CDR1 SNHLY and CDR2 FYNNEI. As DNA, the CDR3 is TGTGCCAGCAGTGGGACTAGCGGGGGCCTTGGGGAGCAGTACTTC. Its translation: CASSGTSGGLGEQYF. The complete variable domain, with remaining parts taken from reference TRBV2 and TRBJ2-7, reads EPEVTQTPSHQVTQMGQEVILRCVPISNHLYFYWYRQILGQKVEFLVSFYNNEISEKSEIFDDQFSVERPDGSNFTLKIRSTKLEDSAMYFCASSGTSGGLGEQYFGPGTRLTVT.

The chain uses TRBV5-1 and TRBJ2-5, with D perhaps matching TRBD1 (5 bases). The CDR3 extends over 16 amino acids. CDR1 and CDR2 from the germline V gene are SGHRS and YFSETQ. Trimming took off 3 bases at V and 7 bases at J, with 22 bases between the two ends. CDR3 bases: TGCGCCAGCAGCTCGGGCGTCCTTGGGGCTACGGGGACCCAGTACTTC. It yields the protein CASSSGVLGATGTQYF.

This chain connects TRBV13 to TRBJ2-5; no definite D call. Per the germline V gene, CDR1 is PRHDT and CDR2 is FYEKMQ (reference sequence). The length of the CDR3 is 15 residues. V was clipped by 2 bases and J by 4 bases, with 14 bases between them. This CDR3 is CASSLRKPMIETQYF. The DNA for the CDR3 is TGTGCCAGCAGCTTACGGAAACCTATGATAGAGACCCAGTACTTC.

In DNA, the CDR3 is TGTGCCAGCAGTCCAGGGGGGCTCCAGAGCTCCTACGAGCAGTACTTC. This encodes CASSPGGLQSSYEQYF. The chain carries TRBV28 and TRBJ2-7; D may be TRBD1 (7 bases). Trimming shortened V by 5 bases and J by 0 bases, and 17 bases separated the two germline ends. This CDR3 has 16 residues. Germline values: CDR1 MDHEN, CDR2 SYDVKM.